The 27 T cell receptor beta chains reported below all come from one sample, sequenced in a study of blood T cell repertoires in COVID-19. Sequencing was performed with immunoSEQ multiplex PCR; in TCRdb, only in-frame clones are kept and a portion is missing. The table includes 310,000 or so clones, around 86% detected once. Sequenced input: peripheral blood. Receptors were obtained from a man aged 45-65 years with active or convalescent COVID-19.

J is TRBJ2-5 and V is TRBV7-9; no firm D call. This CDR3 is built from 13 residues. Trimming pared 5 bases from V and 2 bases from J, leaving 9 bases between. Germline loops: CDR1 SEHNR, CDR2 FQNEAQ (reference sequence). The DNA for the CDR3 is TGTGCCAGCAGCCCCCCGGGTCAAGAGACCCAGTACTTC. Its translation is CASSPPGQETQYF.

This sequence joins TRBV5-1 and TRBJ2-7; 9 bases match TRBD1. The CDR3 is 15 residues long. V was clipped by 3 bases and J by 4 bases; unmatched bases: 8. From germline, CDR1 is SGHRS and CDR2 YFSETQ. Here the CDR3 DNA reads TGCGCCAGCAGCTCTATCCGGGACAGGGCGTACGAGCAGTACTTC. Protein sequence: CASSSIRDRAYEQYF.

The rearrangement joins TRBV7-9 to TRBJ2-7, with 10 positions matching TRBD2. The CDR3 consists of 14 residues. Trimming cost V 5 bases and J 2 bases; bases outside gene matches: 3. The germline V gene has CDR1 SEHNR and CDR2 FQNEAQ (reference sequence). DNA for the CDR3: TGTGCCAGCAGCCCTAGCGGGAGCCCCTACGAGCAGTACTTC. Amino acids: CASSPSGSPYEQYF.

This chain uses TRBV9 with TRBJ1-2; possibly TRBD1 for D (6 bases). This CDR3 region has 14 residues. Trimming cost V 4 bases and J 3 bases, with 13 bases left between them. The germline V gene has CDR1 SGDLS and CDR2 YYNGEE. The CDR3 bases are TGTGCCAGCAGCCCGGGGGGCTCCGACTATGGCTACACCTTC. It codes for CASSPGGSDYGYTF. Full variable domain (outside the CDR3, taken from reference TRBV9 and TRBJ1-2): DSGVTQTPKHLITATGQRVTLRCSPRSGDLSVYWYQQSLDQGLQFLIQYYNGEERAKGNILERFSAQQFPDLHSELNLSSLELGDSALYFCASSPGGSDYGYTFGSGTRLTVV.

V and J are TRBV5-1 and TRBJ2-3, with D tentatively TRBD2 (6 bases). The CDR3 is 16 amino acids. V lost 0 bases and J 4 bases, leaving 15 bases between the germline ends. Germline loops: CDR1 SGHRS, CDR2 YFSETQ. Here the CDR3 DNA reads TGCGCCAGCAGCTTGGCCGTGGGGGGTTTGGCAGATACGCAGTATTTT. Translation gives CASSLAVGGLADTQYF.

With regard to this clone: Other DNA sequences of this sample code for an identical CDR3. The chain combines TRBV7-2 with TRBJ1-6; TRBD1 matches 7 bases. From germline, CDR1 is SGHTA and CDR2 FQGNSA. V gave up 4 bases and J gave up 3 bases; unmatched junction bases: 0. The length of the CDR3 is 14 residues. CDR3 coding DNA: TGTGCCAGCAGCTGGGACAGCTATAATTCACCCCTCCACTTT. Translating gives CASSWDSYNSPLHF.

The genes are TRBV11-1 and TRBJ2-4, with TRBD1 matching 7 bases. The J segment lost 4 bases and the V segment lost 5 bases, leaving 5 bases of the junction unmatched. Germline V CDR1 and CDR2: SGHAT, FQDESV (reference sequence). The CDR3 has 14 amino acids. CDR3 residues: CASSRQDRKNIQYF. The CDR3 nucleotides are TGTGCCAGCAGCCGGCAGGACAGGAAAAACATTCAGTACTTC. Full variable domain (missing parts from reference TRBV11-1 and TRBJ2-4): EAEVAQSPRYKITEKSQAVAFWCDPISGHATLYWYRQILGQGPELLVQFQDESVVDDSQLPKDRFSAERLKGVDSTLKIQPAELGDSAMYLCASSRQDRKNIQYFGAGTRLSVL.

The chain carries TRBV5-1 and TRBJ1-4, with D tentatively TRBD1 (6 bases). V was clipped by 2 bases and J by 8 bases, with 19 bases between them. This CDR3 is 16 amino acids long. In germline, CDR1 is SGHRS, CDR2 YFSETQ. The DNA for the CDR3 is TGCGCCAGCAGCTTTAGCCAGGGGCGATCAAGGGAAAAACTGTTTTTT. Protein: CASSFSQGRSREKLFF.

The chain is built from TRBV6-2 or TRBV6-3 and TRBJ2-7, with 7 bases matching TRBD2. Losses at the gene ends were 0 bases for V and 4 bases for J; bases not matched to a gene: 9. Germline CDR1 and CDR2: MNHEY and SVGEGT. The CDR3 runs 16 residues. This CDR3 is CASSYSSGRGTYEQYF. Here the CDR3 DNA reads TGTGCCAGCAGTTACTCGTCCGGGCGGGGGACTTACGAGCAGTACTTC.

CDR3 DNA sequence: TGTGCCAGCTCACTTACAGGGGGCTCGACAGATACGCAGTATTTT. Amino acids: CASSLTGGSTDTQYF. The rearrangement joins TRBV18 to TRBJ2-3; 9 bases map to TRBD1. V shed 4 bases, J shed 3 bases, and the junction held 5 bases outside the gene matches. There are 15 residues in the CDR3. Looked up from germline, CDR1 is KGHSH and CDR2 is LQKENI.

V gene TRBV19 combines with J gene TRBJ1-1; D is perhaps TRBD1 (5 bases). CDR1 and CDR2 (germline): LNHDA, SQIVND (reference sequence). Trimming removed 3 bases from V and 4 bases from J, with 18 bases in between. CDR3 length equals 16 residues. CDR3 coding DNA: TGTGCCAGTAGTATTTGGGGCAGAGCTTCGGGCACTGAAGCTTTCTTT. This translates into CASSIWGRASGTEAFF.

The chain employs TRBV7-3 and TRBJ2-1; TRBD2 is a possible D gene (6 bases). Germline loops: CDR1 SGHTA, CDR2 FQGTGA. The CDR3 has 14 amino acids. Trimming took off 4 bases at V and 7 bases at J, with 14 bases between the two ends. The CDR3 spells CASSSLASANEQFF. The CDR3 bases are TGTGCCAGCAGCTCACTGGCTAGCGCGAATGAGCAGTTCTTC.

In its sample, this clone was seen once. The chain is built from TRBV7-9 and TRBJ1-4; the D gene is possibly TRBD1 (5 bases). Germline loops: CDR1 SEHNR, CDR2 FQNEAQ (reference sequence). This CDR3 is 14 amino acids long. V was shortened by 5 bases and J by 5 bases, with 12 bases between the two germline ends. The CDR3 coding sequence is TGTGCCAGCAGCCCAAATCAGGGAAATGAAAAACTGTTTTTT. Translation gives CASSPNQGNEKLFF.

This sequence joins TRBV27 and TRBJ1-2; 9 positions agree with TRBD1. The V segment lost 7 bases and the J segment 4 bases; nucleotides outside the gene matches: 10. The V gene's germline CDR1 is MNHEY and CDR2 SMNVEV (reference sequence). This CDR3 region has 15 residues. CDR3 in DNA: TGTGCCAGCACCCTCACAGGGGGCGCGAGCTATGGCTACACCTTC. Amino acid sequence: CASTLTGGASYGYTF.

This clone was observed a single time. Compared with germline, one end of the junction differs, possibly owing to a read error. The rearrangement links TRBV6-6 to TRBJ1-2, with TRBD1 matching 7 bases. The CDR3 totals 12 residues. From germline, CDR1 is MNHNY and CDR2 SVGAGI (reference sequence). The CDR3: CASSPTGERSAF. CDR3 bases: TGTGCCAGCAGTCCCACAGGGGAGCGGAGTGCCTTC.

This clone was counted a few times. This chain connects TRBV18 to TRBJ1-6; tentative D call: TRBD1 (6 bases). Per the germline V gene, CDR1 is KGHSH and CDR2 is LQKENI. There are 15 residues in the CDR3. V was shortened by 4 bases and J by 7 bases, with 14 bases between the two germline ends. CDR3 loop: CASSLSQGSNSPLHF. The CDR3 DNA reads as TGTGCCAGCTCACTATCCCAGGGGTCGAATTCACCCCTCCACTTT.

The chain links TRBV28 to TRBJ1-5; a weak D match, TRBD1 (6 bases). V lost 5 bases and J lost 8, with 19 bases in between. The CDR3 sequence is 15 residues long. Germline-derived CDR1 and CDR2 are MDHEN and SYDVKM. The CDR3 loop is CASSNLGDTGEPQHF. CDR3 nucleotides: TGTGCCAGCAGTAACCTCGGGGACACCGGAGAGCCCCAGCATTTT.

CDR3 sequence: CAWSALGQFAYEQYF. CDR3 coding DNA: TGTGCCTGGAGTGCATTGGGACAATTCGCCTACGAGCAGTACTTC. This chain joins TRBV30 and TRBJ2-7; possibly TRBD1 for D (6 bases). The CDR3 sequence is 15 residues long. V lost 1 base and J lost 2, with 15 bases in between. The germline gives CDR1 GTSNPN, CDR2 SVGIG (reference sequence).

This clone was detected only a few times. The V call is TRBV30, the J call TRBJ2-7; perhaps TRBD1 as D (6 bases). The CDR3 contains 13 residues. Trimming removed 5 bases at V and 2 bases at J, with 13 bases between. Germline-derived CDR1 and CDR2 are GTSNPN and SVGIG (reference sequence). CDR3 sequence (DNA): TGTGCCTGGGAGGAACAGGGAGCCTACGAGCAGTACTTC. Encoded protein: CAWEEQGAYEQYF.

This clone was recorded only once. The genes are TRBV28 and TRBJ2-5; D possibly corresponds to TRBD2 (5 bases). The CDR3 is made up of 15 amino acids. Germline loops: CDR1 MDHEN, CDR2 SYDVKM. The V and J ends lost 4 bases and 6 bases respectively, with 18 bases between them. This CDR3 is CASSSGNSGSKTQYF. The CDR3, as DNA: TGTGCCAGCAGTTCAGGCAATTCGGGGTCGAAGACCCAGTACTTC. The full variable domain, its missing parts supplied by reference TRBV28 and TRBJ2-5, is DVKVTQSSRYLVKRTGEKVFLECVQDMDHENMFWYRQDPGLGLRLIYFSYDVKMKEKGDIPEGYSVSREKKERFSLILESASTNQTSMYLCASSSGNSGSKTQYFGPGTRLLVL.

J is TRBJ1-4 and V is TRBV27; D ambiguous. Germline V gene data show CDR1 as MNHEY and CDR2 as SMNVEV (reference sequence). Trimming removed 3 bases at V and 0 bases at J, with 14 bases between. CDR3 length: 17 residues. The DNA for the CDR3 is TGTGCCAGCAGTTTTAGGCGGAATACGGCAACTAATGAAAAACTGTTTTTT. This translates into CASSFRRNTATNEKLFF.

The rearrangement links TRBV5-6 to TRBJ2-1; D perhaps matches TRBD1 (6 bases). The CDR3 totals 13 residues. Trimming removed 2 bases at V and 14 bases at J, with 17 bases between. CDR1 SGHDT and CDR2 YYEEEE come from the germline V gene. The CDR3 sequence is CASSLTGFGSEFF. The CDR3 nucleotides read TGTGCCAGCAGCTTAACAGGGTTTGGTAGTGAGTTCTTC.

The CDR3 loop is CASSAQVNYGYTF. The DNA of the CDR3 is TGTGCCAGCAGTGCGCAGGTAAACTATGGCTACACCTTC. V gene TRBV2 combines with J gene TRBJ1-2; no clear D gene. This CDR3 comprises 13 residues. V lost 4 bases and J 2 bases, leaving 8 bases between the germline ends. Germline-derived CDR1 and CDR2 are SNHLY and FYNNEI.

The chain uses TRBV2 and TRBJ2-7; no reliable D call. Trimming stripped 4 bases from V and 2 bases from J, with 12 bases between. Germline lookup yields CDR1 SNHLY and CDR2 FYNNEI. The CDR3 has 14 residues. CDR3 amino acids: CASSGELLTYEQYF. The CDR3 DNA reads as TGTGCCAGCAGTGGTGAGCTATTAACCTACGAGCAGTACTTC.

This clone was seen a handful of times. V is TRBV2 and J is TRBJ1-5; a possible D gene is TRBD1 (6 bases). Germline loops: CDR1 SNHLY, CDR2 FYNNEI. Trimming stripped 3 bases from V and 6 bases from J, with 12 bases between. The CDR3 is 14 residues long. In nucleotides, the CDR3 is TGTGCCAGCAGTGACTGGGACAATCTTCAGCCCCAGCATTTT. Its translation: CASSDWDNLQPQHF.

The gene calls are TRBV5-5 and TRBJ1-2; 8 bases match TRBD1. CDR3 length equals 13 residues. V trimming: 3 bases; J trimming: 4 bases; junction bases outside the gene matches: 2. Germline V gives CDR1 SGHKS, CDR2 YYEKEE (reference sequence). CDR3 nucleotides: TGTGCCAGCAGCTCTACAGGGGGCTATGGCTACACCTTC. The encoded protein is CASSSTGGYGYTF.

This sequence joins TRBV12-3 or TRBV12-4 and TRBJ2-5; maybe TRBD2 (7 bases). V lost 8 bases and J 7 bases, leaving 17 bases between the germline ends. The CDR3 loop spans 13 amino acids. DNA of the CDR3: TGTGCCAGCGGTCGGGGGGCACCCGCGACCCAGTACTTC. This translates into CASGRGAPATQYF.